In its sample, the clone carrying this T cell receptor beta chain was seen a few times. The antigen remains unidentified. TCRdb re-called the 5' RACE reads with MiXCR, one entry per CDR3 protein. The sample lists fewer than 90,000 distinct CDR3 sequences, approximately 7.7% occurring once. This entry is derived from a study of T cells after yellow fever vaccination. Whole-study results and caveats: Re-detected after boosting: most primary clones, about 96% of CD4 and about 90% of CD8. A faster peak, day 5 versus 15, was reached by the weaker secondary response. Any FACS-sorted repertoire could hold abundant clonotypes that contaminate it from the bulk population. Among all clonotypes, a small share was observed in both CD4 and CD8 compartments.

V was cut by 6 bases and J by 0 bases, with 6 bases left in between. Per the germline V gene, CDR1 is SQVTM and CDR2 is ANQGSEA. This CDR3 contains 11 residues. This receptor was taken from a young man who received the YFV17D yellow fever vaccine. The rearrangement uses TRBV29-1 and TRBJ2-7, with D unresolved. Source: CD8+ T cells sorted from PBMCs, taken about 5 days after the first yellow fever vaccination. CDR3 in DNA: TGCAGCGTATGGAGCTCCTACGAGCAGTACTTC. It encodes CSVWSSYEQYF.